This T cell receptor (beta chain) is drawn from a study of cytomegalovirus exposure and HLA in healthy donors. Study background: The 100 to 150 validation repertoires were reported in a later analysis to have been generated on the same platform as the approximately 700 first-cohort repertoires. Study-wide findings and caveats: Researchers catalogued over 150 TCR beta chains as cytomegalovirus-associated.

Profiling relied on immunoSEQ multiplex PCR, and the TCRdb table lists in-frame clones only, not all of them. The table has around 260,000 clones, less than 95% seen once. In germline, CDR1 is MGHRA, CDR2 YSYEKL. This CDR3 has 15 residues. J gave up 7 bases and V 1 base, and 5 bases lay outside the gene matches. A remark on this clone: Its antigen is unknown.

This clonotype was obtained from a woman aged 25 to 39 in good health and CMV-seronegative. This rearrangement joins TRBV4-1 to TRBJ1-4; 8 bases are a match to TRBD1. The specimen sequenced was PBMCs. The CDR3 region is CASSQAGQGGEKLFF. The CDR3 DNA follows: TGCGCCAGCAGCCAAGCCGGACAGGGCGGTGAAAAACTGTTTTTT.